The 31 T cell receptor beta chains below come from one sample, sequenced in a study of naive and memory T cell subsets. These TCRs are of unknown antigen specificity. Regarding the study as a whole: Possibly reflecting memory cells re-expressing CD45RA, a few larger clonotypes occurred in naive repertoires, especially CD8.

The beta constant-region primer was an equimolar mix of two oligonucleotides covering TRBC1 and TRBC2. Nested alpha and beta constant-region primers with the SP2 primer drove four PCR rounds on ligated cDNA. TCRdb re-derived calls from the UMI-ligation and nested PCR reads in MiXCR, one entry per CDR3 protein. The sample has over 100,000 distinct CDR3 sequences; more than 12% are singletons. The sample consisted of naive CD8+ T cells from blood. These receptors originate from a human donor in good health.

This clonotype showed up just a few times. The chain couples TRBV12-3 or TRBV12-4 to TRBJ1-1; TRBD1 is a possible D gene (5 bases). V lost 6 bases, J lost 3 bases, and 17 bases lay in between. The CDR3 consists of 15 residues. CDR3: CASRLRDVAYTEAFF. The CDR3 nucleotides read TGTGCCAGCAGACTCAGGGACGTCGCGTACACTGAAGCTTTCTTT.

This clonotype was observed a handful of times. The chain links TRBV4-3 to TRBJ2-7; D may match TRBD1 or TRBD2 (5 bases each). V was shortened by 4 bases and J by 2 bases, with 15 bases between the two germline ends. The germline gives CDR1 LGHNA, CDR2 YSLEER. The CDR3 covers 15 residues. CDR3 loop: CASSLNRDVAYEQYF. As DNA, the CDR3 is TGCGCCAGCAGCCTTAACCGGGACGTAGCCTACGAGCAGTACTTC.

This clonotype was detected only a few times. This rearrangement joins TRBV25-1 to TRBJ1-4; 9 bases are shared with TRBD1. CDR3 length: 14 amino acids. Germline V gene sequence: CDR1 MGHDK, CDR2 SYGVNS. Trimming at V came to 6 bases and at J to 7 bases, leaving 6 bases not matched to a gene. The chain's CDR3 is CASSSTGGGEKLFF. The CDR3 DNA sequence: TGTGCCAGCAGCTCTACAGGGGGCGGTGAAAAACTGTTTTTT.

There are many counts of this clonotype. The chain joins TRBV7-2 to TRBJ1-2; D call uncertain. Germline CDR1 is SGHTA and CDR2 is FQGNSA. The germline V and J ends were trimmed by 6 bases and 2 bases, with 16 bases remaining between them. The CDR3 totals 15 residues. The CDR3 spells CASSPGLEGNYGYTF. Here the CDR3 DNA reads TGTGCCAGCAGTCCTGGCCTCGAAGGGAACTATGGCTACACCTTC. The full variable domain, rest sourced from reference TRBV7-2 and TRBJ1-2, is GAGVSQSPSNKVTEKGKDVELRCDPISGHTALYWYRQSLGQGLEFLIYFQGNSAPDKSGLPSDRFSAERTGGSVSTLTIQRTQQEDSAVYLCASSPGLEGNYGYTFGSGTRLTVV.

Many counts were recorded for this clonotype. The CDR3 is CAIRDFYNEQFF. The CDR3 DNA follows: TGTGCCATACGGGACTTCTACAATGAGCAGTTCTTC. V usage is TRBV10-3 and J usage is TRBJ2-1, with a possible D match to TRBD2 (6 bases). Germline lookup yields CDR1 ENHRY and CDR2 SYGVKD. V lost 9 bases to trimming and J lost 3 bases, with 9 bases between them. The CDR3 is 12 residues long.

This clonotype came up a few times. This chain uses TRBV20-1 with TRBJ1-6, with 9 bases lining up with TRBD1. There are 16 residues in the CDR3. Losses at the gene ends were 0 bases for V and 9 bases for J; bases not matched to a gene: 9. CDR1 and CDR2 (germline): DFQATT, SNEGSKA (reference sequence). In nucleotides, the CDR3 is TGCAGTGCTAGAGAATCGGGACAGGGTGTCAGTTCACCCCTCCACTTT. This sequence encodes CSARESGQGVSSPLHF.

The V and J genes are TRBV7-2 and TRBJ2-7; 11 nucleotides line up with TRBD2. J was trimmed by 7 bases and V by 1 base; bases with no gene match: 21. CDR1 SGHTA and CDR2 FQGNSA come from the germline V gene. The length of the CDR3 is 20 residues. CDR3 in amino acids: CASSLDDLIEDSGRAGEQYF. In DNA form, the CDR3 reads TGTGCCAGCAGCTTAGACGACCTGATAGAGGATAGCGGGAGGGCCGGTGAGCAGTACTTC.

This clonotype was observed at least ten times. The chain links TRBV20-1 to TRBJ2-7; 7 bases are shared with TRBD2. The CDR3 runs to 15 residues. J was trimmed by 0 bases and V by 1 base; bases with no gene match: 6. CDR1 is DFQATT, CDR2 SNEGSKA, per germline (reference sequence). The CDR3 nucleotides are TGCAGTGCTAGAGGTCACCTAGCGGACTCCTACGAGCAGTACTTC. It codes for CSARGHLADSYEQYF.

The V call is TRBV5-5, the J call TRBJ2-2; D unclear. V lost 0 bases, J lost 8 bases, and 11 bases lay in between. CDR3 length: 14 amino acids. CDR1 SGHKS and CDR2 YYEKEE come from the germline V gene (reference sequence). Written as DNA, the CDR3 is TGTGCCAGCAGCTTGGCATCTCTCCCAGGGGAGCTGTTTTTT. This encodes CASSLASLPGELFF.

This clonotype was seen repeatedly, ten times or more. This chain connects TRBV27 to TRBJ2-7; D is possibly TRBD2 (5 bases). CDR1 and CDR2 (germline): MNHEY, SMNVEV (reference sequence). The germline V and J ends were trimmed by 6 bases and 3 bases, with 9 bases remaining between them. CDR3 length equals 12 residues. The CDR3 DNA is TGTGCCAGCAGCCCCGAGGGCTACGAGCAGTACTTC. This codes for CASSPEGYEQYF.

The genes are TRBV2 and TRBJ2-3; maybe TRBD1 (6 bases). CDR3 length: 14 amino acids. Between the trimmed V and J ends, which lost 6 bases and 2 bases, there was a span of 12 bases. CDR1 and CDR2 from the germline V gene are SNHLY and FYNNEI. The CDR3 is CASSPGADTDTQYF. The CDR3 DNA reads as TGTGCCAGCAGCCCAGGGGCAGACACAGATACGCAGTATTTT.

The rearrangement uses TRBV11-1 and TRBJ2-5; D call uncertain. Germline V gene lookup returns CDR1 SGHAT and CDR2 FQDESV (reference sequence). The V end was cut by 5 bases, the J end by 2 bases, with 15 bases between. This CDR3 is built from 15 residues. For the CDR3, the DNA is TGTGCCAGCAGCCGTATCCTGGGCCAGCAAGAGACCCAGTACTTC. Its translation: CASSRILGQQETQYF.

The CDR3 coding sequence is TGCGCCAGCAGTCCCTACGGTGGGAATGAGCAGTTCTTC. This sequence encodes CASSPYGGNEQFF. The V and J genes are TRBV5-1 and TRBJ2-1; D not certain. The CDR3 runs to 13 residues. The germline V gene encodes CDR1 SGHRS and CDR2 YFSETQ. V was shortened by 5 bases and J by 7 bases, with 13 bases between the two germline ends. The whole variable domain, filled in from reference TRBV5-1 and TRBJ2-1, reads KAGVTQTPRYLIKTRGQQVTLSCSPISGHRSVSWYQQTPGQGLQFLFEYFSETQRNKGNFPGRFSGRQFSNSRSEMNVSTLELGDSALYLCASSPYGGNEQFFGPGTRLTVL.

This clonotype has ten or more counts. V usage is TRBV13 and J usage is TRBJ2-3; 12 bases agree with TRBD2. The CDR3 consists of 16 residues. Per the germline V gene, CDR1 is PRHDT and CDR2 is FYEKMQ (reference sequence). V gave up 3 bases and J gave up 3 bases; unmatched junction bases: 4. The chain's CDR3 is CASSFKTSGGTDTQYF. In DNA, the CDR3 is TGTGCCAGCAGCTTCAAGACTAGCGGGGGTACAGATACGCAGTATTTT.

The chain is built from TRBV7-2 and TRBJ2-3; D is unresolved. Germline lookup yields CDR1 SGHTA and CDR2 FQGNSA. The V gene lost 5 bases and the J gene lost 0 bases, with 6 bases spanning the gap. The CDR3 consists of 13 residues. The CDR3 loop is CASSGWSTDTQYF. The DNA for the CDR3 is TGTGCCAGCAGCGGATGGAGCACAGATACGCAGTATTTT.

V is TRBV12-3 or TRBV12-4 and J is TRBJ2-3; no definite D call. The CDR3 has 15 residues. The germline V and J ends were trimmed by 2 bases and 13 bases, with 22 bases remaining between them. CDR3 sequence reads: CASSLTALSADKKYF. The CDR3 DNA reads as TGTGCCAGCAGTTTAACCGCATTGTCGGCAGATAAGAAGTATTTT.

The chain joins TRBV3-1 to TRBJ1-1; D is undetermined. The V gene lost 4 bases and the J gene lost 2 bases, with 11 bases spanning the gap. The CDR3 is made up of 14 amino acids. Germline loops: CDR1 LGHDT, CDR2 YNNKEL (reference sequence). CDR3: CASSPRGDNTEAFF. The CDR3 DNA is TGTGCCAGCAGCCCACGTGGAGACAACACTGAAGCTTTCTTT.

This clonotype came up many times. This CDR3 reads CASSMGVLTSGTYEQYF. In nucleotides, the CDR3 is TGTGCCAGTAGTATGGGCGTCCTAACTAGCGGGACATACGAGCAGTACTTC. The chain is built from TRBV19 and TRBJ2-7, with 10 nucleotides matching TRBD2. With V trimmed by 3 bases and J by 4 bases, 12 bases remained unmatched. The CDR3 consists of 17 residues. The germline V gene has CDR1 LNHDA and CDR2 SQIVND (reference sequence). The full variable domain, in which reference TRBV19 and TRBJ2-7 provide the parts outside the CDR3, is DGGITQSPKYLFRKEGQNVTLSCEQNLNHDAMYWYRQDPGQGLRLIYYSQIVNDFQKGDIAEGYSVSREKKESFPLTVTSAQKNPTAFYLCASSMGVLTSGTYEQYFGPGTRLTVT.

Here the CDR3 reads CASSLSPWVAADTEAFF. The CDR3 nucleotides are TGTGCCAGCAGTTTATCCCCTTGGGTGGCGGCGGACACTGAAGCTTTCTTT. The rearrangement joins TRBV27 to TRBJ1-1; D is unclear. This CDR3 region has 17 residues. Germline values: CDR1 MNHEY, CDR2 SMNVEV (reference sequence). V dropped 0 bases and J dropped 3 bases, with 17 bases sitting between them.

This sequence joins TRBV2 and TRBJ2-2, with D perhaps TRBD2 (5 bases). Germline lookup yields CDR1 SNHLY and CDR2 FYNNEI. V dropped 6 bases and J dropped 4 bases, with 15 bases sitting between them. The CDR3 spans 15 residues. The CDR3 DNA follows: TGTGCCAGCAGGCCTCCGGGGTGGGGCACCGGGGAGCTGTTTTTT. This sequence encodes CASRPPGWGTGELFF.

The chain has TRBV27 and TRBJ2-1, with TRBD1 as a possible D gene (5 bases). The CDR3 is 13 amino acids. The germline V and J ends were trimmed by 3 bases and 4 bases, with 7 bases remaining between them. Germline CDR1 MNHEY, CDR2 SMNVEV (reference sequence). The CDR3 coding sequence is TGTGCCAGCAGTTTCGCAGGGTACAATGAGCAGTTCTTC. Translation: CASSFAGYNEQFF.

V usage is TRBV2 and J usage is TRBJ2-1; tentative D call: TRBD1 (5 bases). Germline assignment: CDR1 SNHLY and CDR2 FYNNEI. The CDR3 covers 15 residues. V was trimmed by 9 bases and J by 0 bases, leaving 15 bases between them. The CDR3 spells CARVNRGSSYNEQFF. CDR3 DNA: TGTGCCAGGGTTAATAGGGGAAGCTCCTACAATGAGCAGTTCTTC.

At least ten counts were recorded for this clonotype. The chain recombines TRBV6-2 or TRBV6-3 with TRBJ2-1; 12 nucleotides align to TRBD2. V was clipped by 4 bases and J by 12 bases; unmatched bases: 10. Germline loops: CDR1 MNHEY, CDR2 SVGEGT. The CDR3 extends over 15 amino acids. The CDR3 sequence is CASSSTRTSGDGQFF. In DNA, the CDR3 is TGTGCCAGCAGTTCGACGCGGACTAGCGGGGACGGGCAGTTCTTC.

This clonotype came up a few times. The chain uses TRBV28 and TRBJ2-7; TRBD1 matches 8 bases. The CDR3 has 15 amino acids. Per the germline V gene, CDR1 is MDHEN and CDR2 is SYDVKM. V lost 3 bases to trimming and J lost 2 bases; unmatched junction nucleotides: 6. The CDR3 sequence is CASSLGRGLTYEQYF. CDR3 DNA sequence: TGTGCCAGCAGTTTGGGCAGGGGGCTCACCTACGAGCAGTACTTC.

This clonotype has more than one count but fewer than ten. The chain recombines TRBV19 with TRBJ2-7; TRBD1 aligns across 7 bases. This CDR3 spans 15 amino acids. Germline trimming cut 10 bases from V and 3 bases from J; bases unmatched to any gene: 15. Germline CDR1 is LNHDA and CDR2 is SQIVND (reference sequence). The CDR3 spells CATALYPGQSYEQYF. The CDR3 bases are TGTGCCACCGCACTTTACCCGGGACAGAGCTACGAGCAGTACTTC.

V gene TRBV27 combines with J gene TRBJ2-7; the D is unclear. There are 9 residues in the CDR3. V shed 9 bases and J shed 9 bases, with 9 bases lying between them. Germline assignment: CDR1 MNHEY and CDR2 SMNVEV (reference sequence). In nucleotides, the CDR3 is TGTGCCAGAAAGGGATCGCAGTACTTC. This sequence encodes CARKGSQYF.

The chain employs TRBV6-1 and TRBJ2-7, with a possible D match to TRBD2 (6 bases). Germline CDR1 and CDR2: MNHNS and SASEGT. Trimming took 2 bases from V and 6 from J, leaving 20 bases between them. CDR3 size: 16 residues. Here the CDR3 reads CASSENQRATPGEQYF. CDR3 bases: TGTGCCAGCAGTGAAAACCAGCGGGCGACCCCTGGCGAGCAGTACTTC.

This clonotype was seen ten or more times. The CDR3 loop reads CASQEGYNSPLHF. CDR3 DNA sequence: TGTGCCAGCCAGGAAGGCTATAATTCACCCCTCCACTTT. J is TRBJ1-6 and V is TRBV13, with D unclear. Germline values: CDR1 PRHDT, CDR2 FYEKMQ (reference sequence). The CDR3 spans 13 residues. Trimming pared 8 bases from V and 3 bases from J, leaving 8 bases between.

This clonotype has only a few counts. The chain uses TRBV7-9 and TRBJ2-4; TRBD1 might be the D (6 bases). Looked up from germline, CDR1 is SEHNR and CDR2 is FQNEAQ (reference sequence). This CDR3 has 14 amino acids. V lost 5 bases to trimming and J lost 5 bases, with 13 bases between them. The CDR3 bases are TGTGCCAGCAGCCCTGTCGGACAGCAAAACATTCAGTACTTC. Protein sequence: CASSPVGQQNIQYF.

V usage is TRBV7-9 and J usage is TRBJ2-1, with 9 bases lining up with TRBD1. The J segment lost 8 bases and the V segment lost 5 bases, leaving 7 bases of the junction unmatched. Germline V lookup: CDR1 SEHNR, CDR2 FQNEAQ (reference sequence). CDR3 size: 14 residues. CDR3 DNA sequence: TGTGCCAGCAGCAGCCACAGGGGGCATGATGAGCAGTTCTTC. Amino acids: CASSSHRGHDEQFF.

Only a few counts were recorded for this clonotype. This chain uses TRBV7-3 with TRBJ2-1, with D perhaps matching TRBD1 or TRBD2 (7 bases each). The germline gives CDR1 SGHTA, CDR2 FQGTGA. The CDR3 consists of 15 residues. The V end was cut by 5 bases, the J end by 2 bases, with 13 bases between. CDR3 coding DNA: TGTGCCAGCAGCAATCAGGGGGGGGCCTACAATGAGCAGTTCTTC. This encodes CASSNQGGAYNEQFF.